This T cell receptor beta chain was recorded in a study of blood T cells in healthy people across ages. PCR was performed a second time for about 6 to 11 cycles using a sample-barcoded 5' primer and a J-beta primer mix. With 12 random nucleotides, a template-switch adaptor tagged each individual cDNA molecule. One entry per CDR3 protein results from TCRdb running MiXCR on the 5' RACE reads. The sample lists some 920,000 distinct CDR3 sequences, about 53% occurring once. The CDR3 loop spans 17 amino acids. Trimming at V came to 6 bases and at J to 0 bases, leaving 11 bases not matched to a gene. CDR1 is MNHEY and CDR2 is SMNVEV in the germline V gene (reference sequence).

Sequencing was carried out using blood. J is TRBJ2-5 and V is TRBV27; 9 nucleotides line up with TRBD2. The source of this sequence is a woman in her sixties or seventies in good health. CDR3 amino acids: CASSPFRLADYQETQYF. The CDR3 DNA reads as TGTGCCAGCAGCCCCTTTAGACTAGCGGACTACCAAGAGACCCAGTACTTC.